This paragraph covers one TCR beta chain sequence. This clonotype has a count of ten or more. Its cognate antigen has yet to be identified. Base qualities are missing; no much larger clone stands one base away. The germline V end is reduced by 11 bases and the J end by 6 bases; junction bases left unmatched: 8. CDR1 and CDR2 are read off the germline V gene as MNHEY and SVGAGI. Including cysteine and phenylalanine, the CDR3 has 13 amino acids. Of the read, only the CDR3 DNA is kept; its 39 bases are in frame from base 1. The data belong to a study of Graves' ophthalmopathy and Graves' hyperthyroidism (dated by TCRdb to the late 2010s). The study in broad terms: Peripheral blood samples were taken at the time of initial diagnosis, before any treatment was given. In total, under 150 blood samples were TCR-sequenced: 40 to 45 ophthalmopathy, approximately 75 hyperthyroidism and approximately 17 hyperthyroidism-to-ophthalmopathy patients. To tell Graves' ophthalmopathy apart from Graves' hyperthyroidism, and to predict which patients would progress to ophthalmopathy, the study relied on TCR beta repertoire signatures. In roughly six hyperthyroidism patients, T-cell repertoires of thyroid tissue and blood were compared. An independent validation cohort comprised roughly 20 hyperthyroidism patients and over 15 patients who later progressed from hyperthyroidism to ophthalmopathy. After sampling, hyperthyroidism patients received methimazole starting at 30 mg daily, and ophthalmopathy patients received high-dose intravenous methylprednisolone. To explore V-J signatures distinguishing ophthalmopathy from hyperthyroidism, a discovery set of roughly 100 patients (roughly 45 ophthalmopathy, 57 stable hyperthyroidism) was enrolled. What the work shows at the level of the full study, not this receptor alone: Ophthalmopathy was separated from stable hyperthyroidism by the 13-signature model with roughly 88% sensitivity and around 81% specificity in cross-validation and with 80%/75% in the test set. Most expanded thyroid clonotypes with frequency above 0.001 were also detected in blood, suggesting blood repertoires may reflect the thyroid immune response. In validation, the model predicted ophthalmopathy progression with about 71% sensitivity and approximately 75% specificity; roughly 11 predicted patients were CT-confirmed with GO in a median of approximately 6.5 months. Sample size was not predetermined statistically, and investigators were not blinded to group allocation.

Hyperthyroidism was defined as stable when no progression to ophthalmopathy occurred within 18 months of follow-up. Hyperthyroidism patients were newly diagnosed, with disease duration under 2 months, and aged 18 to 65 years. Patients with other autoimmune diseases, uncontrolled infections, pregnancy or lactation were excluded from the study. Clinical symptoms, serum thyroxine, TRAb, thyroid ultrasound and orbital computed tomography formed the basis of the diagnosis. Ficoll-Paque density gradient centrifugation was used to isolate PBMCs from under 11 ml of fresh peripheral blood. Trizol reagent was used to extract the total RNA, and its quality was then checked on an Agilent 2100 Bioanalyzer. For repertoire sequencing, the TCR beta CDR3 regions were amplified from RNA transcripts. The first round of RT-PCR was done with HTBI primers and the Qiagen OneStep RT-PCR kit, and was followed by a second round of multiplex PCR, then size selection and purification. The libraries underwent paired-end sequencing with 100 bp reads on an Illumina HiSeq2000. In the original analysis: SOAPnuke was used to process the reads, throwing out any read that had adapters, had uncalled bases, had a mean Phred below 15, or lacked an exact constant-primer or identifier match. High-quality paired reads were merged with COPE v1.2.5. Unique nucleotide sequences were defined as clonotypes and aligned to IMGT TRB V, D and J references using MiTCR v1.1. Analysis was restricted to V-J combinations with a frequency above 0.0001, which covered about 99% of repertoires. A TCR clonal expansion and chaos score per V-J combination was defined as the ratio of F50 clonal expansion to chaos observed in the TCRdist matrix. Welch's t-statistics and random forest were used to narrow the features down to over ten V-J combinations, which were then fed into a naive Bayes classifier. The Morisita-Horn index was used to measure how similar the thyroid and blood repertoires were. TCRdb passed the public sequencing reads through fastp at Q25 and MiXCR, retaining productive beta sequences. Every entry covers one CDR3 protein and lists the most common genes and DNA from its rows. The V and J calls were not made by the authors but by TCRdb's processing. This sample holds about 390,000 distinct CDR3 sequences; about 18% were observed only once. Of the sample, 2.4% falls within the top ten clones.

The clonotype was recovered from an adult woman with stable Graves' hyperthyroidism. Sequencing used peripheral blood. The chain employs TRBV6-5 and TRBJ1-5; 9 bases in the middle match TRBD1. The CDR3 region: CAAGDRASQPQHF. The nucleotide sequence is given as TGTGCCGCAGGGGACAGGGCGAGTCAGCCCCAGCATTTT.